The rows below give T cell receptor beta chains drawn from one sample of a study of Ad26.COV2.S vaccination and SARS-CoV-2 variants. Assay used: immunoSEQ multiplex PCR; TCRdb lists only in-frame clones, some missing. The profile covers 440,000 or so clones, with less than 95% appearing a single time and around 4.2% taken by the ten largest. The specimen comprised peripheral blood, sampled in a trial of Ad26.COV2.S vaccine versus placebo. The receptor source for this set is a person between 18 and 60 years old who received the Ad26.COV2.S COVID-19 vaccine or a placebo. Each CDR3 is given with its conserved first and last residue. Each record gives: V gene, clone size, J gene, D gene, CDR3 DNA, CDR3 protein. The D gene is left open where the match is weak. Expanded clones are given a class, and other clones once, few, many or no size at all.

>TRBV4-1|-|TRBJ2-7|-
TGCGCCAGCAGCCAAGTCTCTTCCTACGAGCAGTACTTC
CASSQVSSYEQYF
>TRBV6-2/TRBV6-3|few|TRBJ2-1|-
TGTGCCAGCAGTTACTCGGCACTAGCAGGCAATGAGCAGTTCTTC
CASSYSALAGNEQFF
>TRBV28|-|TRBJ2-5|-
TGTGCCAGCAGTTTATGGACAGAGCAAGAGACCCAGTACTTC
CASSLWTEQETQYF
>TRBV6-2/TRBV6-3|once|TRBJ2-7|TRBD2
TGTGCCAGCAGTTCGGGACTAGCGGGAAGATACGAGCAGTACTTC
CASSSGLAGRYEQYF
>TRBV10-1|-|TRBJ2-2|TRBD2
TGCGCCAGCAGCCCTTTTACTCTAGCTAGCGGGAGATCCACCGGGGAGCTGTTTTTT
CASSPFTLASGRSTGELFF
>TRBV11-2|-|TRBJ2-1|TRBD2
TGTGCCAGCAACTTAGACGCCGGGACTAGCAAGATCGAGCAGTTCTTC
CASNLDAGTSKIEQFF
>TRBV12-3/TRBV12-4|-|TRBJ2-5|-
TGTGCCAGCAGTTTGAACAGTGAGGAGACCCAGTACTTC
CASSLNSEETQYF
>TRBV19|-|TRBJ1-5|-
TGTGCCAGTAGACCGCGGGCAGGGGCCATCAATCAGCCCCAGCATTTT
CASRPRAGAINQPQHF
>TRBV18|-|TRBJ2-5|-
TGTGCCAGCTCACCGGGGAACAGACAAGAGACCCAGTACTTC
CASSPGNRQETQYF
>TRBV10-3|-|TRBJ2-1|TRBD1
TGTGCCACAGGGACAGGGCCCAATGAGCAGTTCTTC
CATGTGPNEQFF